A selection of T cell receptor beta chains follows, all from one sample in a study of pediatric ulcerative colitis. Sequencing used immunoSEQ multiplex PCR; TCRdb keeps in-frame clones, though not all of them. The sample consists of 59,000 or so clones, 77% of them appearing once. The sequencing input was blood. The source of these receptors is a boy younger than 18 with moderate ulcerative colitis. Both conserved end residues are part of each CDR3. D genes are given only for firm matches. Some rows have no size entry. The others give once, few or many, or a class for an expanded clone.

cdr3_length d_call j_call v_call clone_size cdr3_aa cdr3_nt
14 NA TRBJ2-1 TRBV21-1 NA CASGGPASYNEQFF TGTGCCAGTGGCGGTCCTGCCTCCTACAATGAGCAGTTCTTC
12 NA TRBJ1-1 TRBV29-1 NA CSVGQLNTEAFF TGCAGCGTTGGGCAGTTGAACACTGAAGCTTTCTTT
16 NA TRBJ1-1 TRBV5-1 NA CASSPHGVRINTEAFF TGCGCCAGCAGCCCGCATGGGGTCCGAATTAACACTGAAGCTTTCTTT
13 NA TRBJ2-7 TRBV7-8 once CASSGGATYEQYF TGTGCCAGCAGCGGAGGAGCCACCTACGAGCAGTACTTC
12 NA TRBJ2-7 TRBV13 NA CASSPSSYEQYF TGTGCCAGCAGCCCCTCCTCCTACGAGCAGTACTTC
12 NA TRBJ1-3 TRBV11-2 NA CASSINENTIYF TGTGCCAGCAGCATCAATGAAAACACCATATATTTT
13 NA TRBJ2-7 TRBV30 NA CAWSPDPEYEQYF TGTGCCTGGAGTCCGGACCCAGAATACGAGCAGTACTTC
17 TRBD2 TRBJ2-1 TRBV5-1 NA CASSLTRWASGDNEQFF TGCGCCAGCAGCTTGACCCGCTGGGCTAGCGGGGACAATGAGCAGTTCTTC
14 TRBD2 TRBJ2-7 TRBV10-3 NA CAINPDGRTYEQYF TGTGCCATCAACCCGGACGGGAGGACCTACGAGCAGTACTTC
15 NA TRBJ1-3 TRBV15 NA CATSLPLSSGNTIYF TGTGCCACCAGCTTACCCTTAAGCTCTGGAAACACCATATATTTT
14 TRBD1 TRBJ1-2 TRBV5-5 few CASSRDSVNYGYTF TGTGCCAGCAGCCGGGACAGCGTTAACTATGGCTACACCTTC
16 TRBD2 TRBJ2-2 TRBV9 NA CASSVGSGAFLGELFF TGTGCCAGCAGCGTAGGTAGCGGGGCTTTCTTAGGGGAGCTGTTTTTT
16 NA TRBJ2-1 TRBV4-1 NA CASSQDYGGQRDEQFF TGCGCCAGCAGCCAAGATTACGGGGGCCAAAGGGATGAGCAGTTCTTC
14 NA TRBJ1-6 TRBV7-2 NA CASSLQGYNSPLHF TGTGCCAGCAGCTTACAGGGGTATAATTCACCCCTCCACTTT
12 NA TRBJ2-5 TRBV30 NA CAWSTSGETQYF TGTGCCTGGAGTACGTCGGGGGAGACCCAGTACTTC
13 NA TRBJ1-2 TRBV6-1 NA CASSDRRDGGYTF TGTGCCAGCAGTGATCGACGGGACGGTGGCTACACCTTC
14 NA TRBJ1-2 TRBV7-6 NA CASSLNSSGWGYTF TGTGCCAGCAGCTTAAACAGTAGCGGGTGGGGCTACACCTTC
14 NA TRBJ2-7 TRBV9 NA CASSVESRSYEQYF TGTGCCAGCAGCGTTGAGTCCCGCAGCTACGAGCAGTACTTC
13 NA TRBJ1-1 TRBV19 NA CASSDTGNTEAFF TGTGCCAGTAGCGATACAGGGAACACTGAAGCTTTCTTT
15 NA TRBJ1-5 TRBV10-3 NA CAISESSGVVQPQHF TGTGCCATCAGTGAGTCGTCAGGGGTGGTACAGCCCCAGCATTTT
14 NA TRBJ1-5 TRBV7-9 NA CASSALQGNQPQHF TGTGCCAGCAGCGCACTACAGGGTAATCAGCCCCAGCATTTT
19 TRBD2 TRBJ2-1 TRBV4-2 NA CASSQDPLPTSGVYNEQFF TGTGCCAGCAGCCAAGATCCATTACCGACTAGCGGGGTTTACAATGAGCAGTTCTTC
16 TRBD1 TRBJ1-5 TRBV2 NA CASRGTGRGSNQPQHF TGTGCCAGCAGGGGGACAGGGCGAGGTAGCAATCAGCCCCAGCATTTT
13 NA TRBJ1-2 TRBV25-1 NA CASSRDFTNGYTF TGTGCCAGCAGCAGGGACTTTACTAACGGCTACACCTTC
12 NA TRBJ2-1 TRBV9 NA CASSVEQGVTFF TGTGCCAGCAGCGTAGAACAGGGAGTGACGTTCTTC
14 NA TRBJ2-3 TRBV7-3 NA CASSLGHQTDTQYF TGTGCCAGCAGCTTGGGACACCAGACAGATACGCAGTATTTT
15 NA TRBJ1-1 TRBV7-9 NA CASSLGSNRDTEAFF TGTGCCAGCAGCTTAGGGTCTAACAGGGACACTGAAGCTTTCTTT
13 NA TRBJ1-1 TRBV7-6 NA CASSGRGGSGAFF TGTGCCAGCAGCGGCCGAGGCGGCAGCGGAGCTTTCTTT
14 NA TRBJ2-7 TRBV11-2 NA CASSLETETYEQYF TGTGCCAGCAGCTTAGAGACAGAGACCTACGAGCAGTACTTC
13 NA TRBJ1-1 TRBV25-1 few CASSGVRNTEAFF TGTGCCAGCAGTGGAGTAAGGAACACTGAAGCTTTCTTT
13 NA TRBJ1-2 TRBV6-4 few CASSDPTLAGYTF TGTGCCAGCAGTGACCCCACCTTGGCTGGCTACACCTTC
17 NA TRBJ2-1 TRBV4-3 NA CASSQVGSGLEHNEQFF TGCGCCAGCAGCCAAGTTGGTTCGGGTTTAGAACACAATGAGCAGTTCTTC
14 TRBD1 TRBJ2-7 TRBV30 NA CAWAGTGLSYEQYF TGTGCCTGGGCCGGGACAGGGCTTTCCTACGAGCAGTACTTC
13 NA TRBJ2-1 TRBV27 NA CACRSVPVDEQFF TGTGCCTGCCGGTCGGTGCCGGTGGATGAGCAGTTCTTC
12 NA TRBJ2-2 TRBV9 NA CASSGNTGELFF TGTGCCAGCAGCGGAAACACCGGGGAGCTGTTTTTT